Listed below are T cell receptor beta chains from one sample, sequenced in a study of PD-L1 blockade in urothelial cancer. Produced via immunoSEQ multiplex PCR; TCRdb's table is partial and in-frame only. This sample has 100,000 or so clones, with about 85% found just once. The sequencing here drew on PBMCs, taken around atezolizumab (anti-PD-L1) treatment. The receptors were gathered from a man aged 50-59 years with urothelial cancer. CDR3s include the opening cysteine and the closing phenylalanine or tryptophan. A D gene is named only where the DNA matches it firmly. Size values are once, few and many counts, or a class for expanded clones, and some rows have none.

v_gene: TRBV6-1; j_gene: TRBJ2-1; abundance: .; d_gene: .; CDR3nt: TGTGCCAGCAGTGGAGTCGCTCTAGCGCATAGCTCCTACAATGAGCAGTTCTTC; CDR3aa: CASSGVALAHSSYNEQFF
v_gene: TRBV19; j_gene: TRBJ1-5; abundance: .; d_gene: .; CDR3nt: TGTGCCAGTAGTATTACTACACTCGGCAATCAGCCCCAGCATTTT; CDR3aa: CASSITTLGNQPQHF
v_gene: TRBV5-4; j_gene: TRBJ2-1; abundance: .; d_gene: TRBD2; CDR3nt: TGTGCCAGCAGCCATACTAGCGGATCCTACAATGAGCAGTTCTTC; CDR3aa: CASSHTSGSYNEQFF
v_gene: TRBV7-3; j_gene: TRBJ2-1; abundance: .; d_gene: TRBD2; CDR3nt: TGTGCCAGCAGCTTAAGGTCTAGCGGGGGTTTGGGCTACAATGAGCAGTTCTTC; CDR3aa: CASSLRSSGGLGYNEQFF
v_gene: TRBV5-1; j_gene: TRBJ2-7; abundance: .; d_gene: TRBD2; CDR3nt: TGCGCCAGCAGCTACACTAGCGACGAGCAGTACTTC; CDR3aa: CASSYTSDEQYF
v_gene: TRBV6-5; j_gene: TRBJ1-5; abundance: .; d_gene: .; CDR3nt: TGTGCCAGCAGCCAAAGACAGTCCCCTGGGCCCCAGCATTTT; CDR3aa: CASSQRQSPGPQHF
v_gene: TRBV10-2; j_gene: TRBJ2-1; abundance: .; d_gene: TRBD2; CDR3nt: TGCGCCAGCAGTGACCGACTAGCGGGCCCCTACAATGAGCAGTTCTTC; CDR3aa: CASSDRLAGPYNEQFF
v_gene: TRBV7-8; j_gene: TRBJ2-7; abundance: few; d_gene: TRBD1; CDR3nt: TGTGCCAGCAGCCTAGGGACAGGGGGCGGCTACGAGCAGTACTTC; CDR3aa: CASSLGTGGGYEQYF
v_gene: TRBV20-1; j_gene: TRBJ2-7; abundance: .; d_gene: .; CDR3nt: TGCAGCCAGGGACGGGGGGCCGAGCAGTACTTC; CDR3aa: CSQGRGAEQYF
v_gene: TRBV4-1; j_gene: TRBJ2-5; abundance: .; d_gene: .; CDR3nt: TGCGCCAGCAGCCAAGTGGAGCGGACAGTTCAAGGGACCCAGTACTTC; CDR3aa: CASSQVERTVQGTQYF
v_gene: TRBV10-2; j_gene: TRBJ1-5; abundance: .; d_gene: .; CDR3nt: TGCGCCAGCAGTGAGTTTGGGGCCAATCAGCCCCAGCATTTT; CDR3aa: CASSEFGANQPQHF
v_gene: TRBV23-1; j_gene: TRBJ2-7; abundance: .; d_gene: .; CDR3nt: TGCGCCAGCAGTCAATGCGCCGCGGTGGGGCGCGAGCAGTACTTC; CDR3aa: CASSQCAAVGREQYF
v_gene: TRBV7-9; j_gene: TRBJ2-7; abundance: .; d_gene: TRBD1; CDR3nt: TGTGCCAGCAGCGTCGACAGGGGTGCCTACGAGCAGTACTTC; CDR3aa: CASSVDRGAYEQYF
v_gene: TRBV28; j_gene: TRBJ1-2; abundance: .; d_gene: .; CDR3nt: TGTGCCAGCAGTTTCGGAGACAGGTCGGAAGGTGGCTACACCTTC; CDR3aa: CASSFGDRSEGGYTF
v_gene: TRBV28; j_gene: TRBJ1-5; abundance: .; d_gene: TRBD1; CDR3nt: TGTGCCAGCAGTTTAGTAAAAGGGACAGTTAATCAGCCCCAGCATTTT; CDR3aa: CASSLVKGTVNQPQHF
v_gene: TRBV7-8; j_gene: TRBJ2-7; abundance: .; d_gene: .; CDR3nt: TGTGCCAGCAGCTTAGTTCGAGGGACAAACTACGAGCAGTACTTC; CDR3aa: CASSLVRGTNYEQYF
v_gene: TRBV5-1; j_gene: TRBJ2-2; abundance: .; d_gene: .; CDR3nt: TGCGCCAGCAGCTTGGCTGGGGGGATCACCGGGGAGCTGTTTTTT; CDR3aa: CASSLAGGITGELFF
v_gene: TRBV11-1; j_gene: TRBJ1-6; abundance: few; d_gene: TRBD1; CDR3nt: TGTGCCAGCAGGGATCCGGGACAGGTTAATTCACCCCTCCACTTT; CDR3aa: CASRDPGQVNSPLHF
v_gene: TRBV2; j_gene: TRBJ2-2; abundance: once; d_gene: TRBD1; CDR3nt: TGTGCCAGCAGTGATGAGGGGACAGCCGGGGAGCTGTTTTTT; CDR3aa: CASSDEGTAGELFF
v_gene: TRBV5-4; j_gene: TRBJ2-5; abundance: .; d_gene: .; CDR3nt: TGTGCCAGCAGCTTGGCGGGATCTGAGACCCAGTACTTC; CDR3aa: CASSLAGSETQYF
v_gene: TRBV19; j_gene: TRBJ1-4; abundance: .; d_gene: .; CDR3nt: TGTGCCAGTAGTAGAGGACAGCCCACGGGTGAAAAACTGTTTTTT; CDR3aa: CASSRGQPTGEKLFF
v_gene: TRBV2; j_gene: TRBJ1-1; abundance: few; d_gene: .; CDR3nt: TGTGCCAGCAGTGAACAGAGTCAGGGGGCTTTCTTT; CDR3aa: CASSEQSQGAFF
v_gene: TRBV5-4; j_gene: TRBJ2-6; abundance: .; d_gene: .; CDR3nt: TGTGCCAGCAGCTTGGCAGGAGGGGCCAACGTCCTGACTTTC; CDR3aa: CASSLAGGANVLTF
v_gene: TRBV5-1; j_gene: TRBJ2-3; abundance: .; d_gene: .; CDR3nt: TGCGCCAGCAGCTCCGGGAGTTCCTCTAGCACAGATACGCAGTATTTT; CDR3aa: CASSSGSSSSTDTQYF
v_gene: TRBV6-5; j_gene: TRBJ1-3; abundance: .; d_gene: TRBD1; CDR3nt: TGTGCCAGCAGAGCAGGGGGCTCGGGAAACACCATATATTTT; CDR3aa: CASRAGGSGNTIYF
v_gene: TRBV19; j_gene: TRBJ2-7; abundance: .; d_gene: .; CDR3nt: TGTGCCAGTAGTAGGGCACAGGGACCTTCGAACGAGCAGTACTTC; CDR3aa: CASSRAQGPSNEQYF
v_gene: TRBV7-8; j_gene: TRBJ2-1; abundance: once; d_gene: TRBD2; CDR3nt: TGTGCCAGCAGCTCCGAGCGGGAGGGCCCTCTGTACAATGAGCAGTTCTTC; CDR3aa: CASSSEREGPLYNEQFF
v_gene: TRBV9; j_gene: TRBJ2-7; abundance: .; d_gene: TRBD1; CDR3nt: TGTGCCAGCAGCCCGCGCGGTGACAGGGTAAACTACGAGCAGTACTTC; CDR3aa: CASSPRGDRVNYEQYF
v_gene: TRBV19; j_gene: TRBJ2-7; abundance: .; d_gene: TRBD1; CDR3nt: TGTGCCAGTAGTCGTAAACGGGACAGTTACTACGAGCAGTACTTC; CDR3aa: CASSRKRDSYYEQYF
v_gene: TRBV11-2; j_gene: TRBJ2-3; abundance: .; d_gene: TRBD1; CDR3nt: TGTGCCAGCAGCCTCGGACAGGGCCCAGATACGCAGTATTTT; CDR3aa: CASSLGQGPDTQYF
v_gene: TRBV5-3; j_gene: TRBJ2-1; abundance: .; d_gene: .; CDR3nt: TGTGCCAGAAGCCCCACTCAGGGCGTCTCCTACAATGAGCAGTTCTTC; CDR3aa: CARSPTQGVSYNEQFF
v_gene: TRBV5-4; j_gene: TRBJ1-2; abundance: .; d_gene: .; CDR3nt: TGTGCCAGCAGCTTGTTGTTCGGGGGGTCCTATGGCTACACCTTC; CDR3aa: CASSLLFGGSYGYTF
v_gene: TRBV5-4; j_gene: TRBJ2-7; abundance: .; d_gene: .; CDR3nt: TGTGCCAGCAGCCCGGTAGCAGACTCCTACGAGCAGTACTTC; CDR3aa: CASSPVADSYEQYF
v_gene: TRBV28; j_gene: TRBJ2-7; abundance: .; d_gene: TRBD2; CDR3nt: TGTGCCAGCAGGACTAGCCTCTACGAGCAGTACTTC; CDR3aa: CASRTSLYEQYF
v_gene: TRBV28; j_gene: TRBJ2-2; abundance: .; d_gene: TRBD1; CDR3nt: TGTGCCAGCAGTTTTACGGACAGGGGGACCGGGGAGCTGTTTTTT; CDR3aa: CASSFTDRGTGELFF
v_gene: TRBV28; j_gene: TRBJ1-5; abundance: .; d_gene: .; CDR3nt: TGTGCCAGTACTTTCTACAGCCCTGGTAGCAATCAGCCCCAGCATTTT; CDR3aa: CASTFYSPGSNQPQHF
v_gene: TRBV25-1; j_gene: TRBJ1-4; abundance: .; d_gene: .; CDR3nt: TGTGCCAGCAGTCCCCCCGGAGTAGGTAATGAAAAACTGTTTTTT; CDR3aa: CASSPPGVGNEKLFF
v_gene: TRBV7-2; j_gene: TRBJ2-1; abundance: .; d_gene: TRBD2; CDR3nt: TGTGCCAGCAGCCGGACTAGCGGGCAGCAGTTCTTC; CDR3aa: CASSRTSGQQFF
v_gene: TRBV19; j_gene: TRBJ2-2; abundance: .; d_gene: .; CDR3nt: TGTGCCAGTAGTACAGGGGCGGCCGGGGAGCTGTTTTTT; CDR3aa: CASSTGAAGELFF
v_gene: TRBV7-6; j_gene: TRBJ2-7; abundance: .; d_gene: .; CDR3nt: TGTGCCAGCAGCTTAGAACGGAGCTACGAGCAGTACTTC; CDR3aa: CASSLERSYEQYF
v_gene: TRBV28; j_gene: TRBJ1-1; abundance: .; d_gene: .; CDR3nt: TGTGCCAGCAGTCCCCTCTTATGGAACACTGAAGCTTTCTTT; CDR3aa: CASSPLLWNTEAFF
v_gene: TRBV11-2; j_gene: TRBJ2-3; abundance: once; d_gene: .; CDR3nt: TGTGCCAGCAGCCCCGTCACAGATACGCAGTATTTT; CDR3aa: CASSPVTDTQYF
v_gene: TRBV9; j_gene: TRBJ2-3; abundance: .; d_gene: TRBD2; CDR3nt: TGTGCCAGCAGCGTCCTAGCGGGATCTAGCACAGATACGCAGTATTTT; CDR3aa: CASSVLAGSSTDTQYF
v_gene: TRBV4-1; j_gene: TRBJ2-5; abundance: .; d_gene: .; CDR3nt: TGCGCCAGCAGCCCCTACCCGGGGAGGGAGACCCAGTACTTC; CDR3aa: CASSPYPGRETQYF
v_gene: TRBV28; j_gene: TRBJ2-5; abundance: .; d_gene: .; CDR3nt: TGTGCCAGCAGTCCCGGGACATACCAAGAGACCCAGTACTTC; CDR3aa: CASSPGTYQETQYF
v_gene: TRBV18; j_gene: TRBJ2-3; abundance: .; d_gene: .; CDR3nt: TGTGCCAGCTCATTTAAAGATACGCAGTATTTT; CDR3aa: CASSFKDTQYF
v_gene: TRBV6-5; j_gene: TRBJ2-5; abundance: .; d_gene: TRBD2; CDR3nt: TGTGCCAGTACATCTGGACCGGGGGGAGAGACCCAGTACTTC; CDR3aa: CASTSGPGGETQYF
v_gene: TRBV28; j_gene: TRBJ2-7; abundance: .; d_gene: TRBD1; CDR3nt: TGTGCCAGCAGCCCCATCGGGGACAGGGGCTACGAGCAGTACTTC; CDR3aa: CASSPIGDRGYEQYF
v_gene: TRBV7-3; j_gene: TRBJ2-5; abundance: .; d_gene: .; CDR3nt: TGTGCCAGCAGTCCGAAGGGGATGGAGACCCAGTACTTC; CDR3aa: CASSPKGMETQYF
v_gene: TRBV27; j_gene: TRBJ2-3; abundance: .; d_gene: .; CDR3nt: TGTGCCAGCAGTTTAGGTACTACCACAGATACGCAGTATTTT; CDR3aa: CASSLGTTTDTQYF
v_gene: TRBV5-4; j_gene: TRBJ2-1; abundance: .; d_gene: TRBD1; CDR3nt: TGTGCCAGCAGCACAGGGGGGTCCTACAATGAGCAGTTCTTC; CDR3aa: CASSTGGSYNEQFF
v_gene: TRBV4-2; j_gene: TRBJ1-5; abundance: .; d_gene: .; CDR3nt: TGTGCCAGCAGCCCTCGACAAGTTAATCAGCCCCAGCATTTT; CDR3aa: CASSPRQVNQPQHF
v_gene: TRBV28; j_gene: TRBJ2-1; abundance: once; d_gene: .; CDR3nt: TGTGCCAGCAGTTTATGGCACGTGGCTAGCGCCAACTACAATGAGCAGTTCTTC; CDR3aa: CASSLWHVASANYNEQFF
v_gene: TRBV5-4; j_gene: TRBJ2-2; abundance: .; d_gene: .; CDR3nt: TGTGCCAGCAGCTTCCAGTACACCGGGGAGCTGTTTTTT; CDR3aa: CASSFQYTGELFF